The 25 T cell receptor beta chains below were found in one sample sequenced in a study of blood T cell repertoires in COVID-19. Assay: immunoSEQ multiplex PCR; the TCRdb copy retains only in-frame clones and omits some. This table holds a few hundred thousand clones, about 87% found once. Material for sequencing was peripheral blood. These receptors came from a man between 60 and 75 years old with acute or convalescent COVID-19.

The chain couples TRBV6-5 to TRBJ2-1, with 8 bases matching TRBD1. CDR3 size: 12 residues. After removal of 4 bases from V and 15 bases from J, the junction contained 8 bases not matched to a gene. Germline CDR1 reads MNHEY; CDR2 reads SVGAGI. The CDR3 region is CASSSDRGWLFF. CDR3 coding DNA: TGTGCCAGCAGTTCAGACAGGGGCTGGCTGTTCTTC.

This rearrangement joins TRBV4-2 to TRBJ2-5; 9 bases map to TRBD2. Germline CDR1 reads LGHNA; CDR2 reads YNFKEQ. The CDR3 is 16 residues long. The V segment lost 1 base and the J segment 2 bases; nucleotides outside the gene matches: 5. The CDR3 protein is CASSQASAGGQETQYF. The DNA of the CDR3 is TGTGCCAGCAGCCAAGCCTCAGCGGGGGGACAAGAGACCCAGTACTTC.

The chain carries TRBV11-2 and TRBJ2-7; 9 bases are a match to TRBD1. Germline CDR1 and CDR2: SGHAT and FQNNGV. The V segment lost 3 bases and the J segment 1 base; nucleotides outside the gene matches: 7. The CDR3 has 16 amino acids. DNA of the CDR3: TGTGCCAGCAGCTTTTTACCCGGGACAGGGTCCTACGAGCAGTACTTC. Translation: CASSFLPGTGSYEQYF.

The chain recombines TRBV7-2 with TRBJ2-5, with TRBD2 matching over 14 bases. The junction had 5 bases not matched to a gene; V was cut back by 4 bases and J by 10 bases. Germline V gene lookup returns CDR1 SGHTA and CDR2 FQGNSA. The CDR3 spans 14 residues. The CDR3 reads CASSSRLAGGDQYF. DNA of the CDR3: TGTGCCAGCAGCTCCCGACTAGCGGGGGGGGACCAGTACTTC.

This clone was seen ten or more times. The chain carries TRBV5-5 and TRBJ1-6, with D uncertain. Germline-derived CDR1 and CDR2 are SGHKS and YYEKEE (reference sequence). V was clipped by 2 bases and J by 9 bases, with 6 bases between them. The CDR3 is made up of 12 amino acids. CDR3 amino acids: CASSFSGSPLHF. DNA for the CDR3: TGTGCCAGCAGCTTCTCGGGTTCACCCCTCCACTTT.

This chain joins TRBV4-2 and TRBJ2-3; 10 nucleotides line up with TRBD2. V was pared by 3 bases and J by 1 base, with 7 bases of the junction left unmatched. This CDR3 has 17 amino acids. The V gene's germline CDR1 is LGHNA and CDR2 YNFKEQ. The CDR3 bases are TGTGCCAGCAGCCAGGCTTCCCTAGCGGGGGGCACAGATACGCAGTATTTT. Amino acid sequence: CASSQASLAGGTDTQYF.

V usage is TRBV7-9 and J usage is TRBJ2-7; TRBD1 matches at 11 bases. CDR1 is SEHNR and CDR2 is FQNEAQ in the germline V gene (reference sequence). V lost 4 bases to trimming and J lost 4 bases; unmatched junction nucleotides: 6. CDR3 size: 15 residues. CDR3 sequence reads: CASSSGGQGAYEQYF. The CDR3 coding sequence is TGTGCCAGCAGCTCCGGCGGACAGGGGGCTTACGAGCAGTACTTC.

This chain links TRBV3-1 (or the pseudogene TRBV3-2) with TRBJ2-7; TRBD1 matches at 8 bases. The CDR3 is 14 amino acids. The ends lost 4 bases at V and 2 bases at J; junction bases unmatched: 4. The germline V gene encodes CDR1 LGHDT and CDR2 YNNKEL (reference sequence). The CDR3 bases are TGTGCCAGCAGCCCCTGGACAGGGACCTACGAGCAGTACTTC. As protein: CASSPWTGTYEQYF.

The chain combines TRBV7-3 with TRBJ2-3, with 10 bases fitting TRBD2. CDR1 is SGHTA, CDR2 FQGTGA, per germline. Losses at the gene ends were 5 bases for V and 8 bases for J; bases not matched to a gene: 10. The CDR3 length is 15 residues. As DNA, the CDR3 is TGTGCCAGCAGCCGCAGCGGGGGGGCCTCCGGTACGCAGTATTTT. Translated, it gives CASSRSGGASGTQYF.

The chain is built from TRBV3-1 (or the pseudogene TRBV3-2) and TRBJ1-3; D may be TRBD1 (5 bases). This CDR3 has 17 residues. V lost 0 bases and J lost 0, with 12 bases in between. Germline-derived CDR1 and CDR2 are LGHDT and YNNKEL (reference sequence). The CDR3 spells CASSQDGAESSGNTIYF. The CDR3 bases are TGTGCCAGCAGCCAAGATGGGGCAGAGAGCTCTGGAAACACCATATATTTT.

This rearrangement joins TRBV19 to TRBJ1-5, with 7 bases identical to TRBD1. V gave up 6 bases and J gave up 0 bases; unmatched junction bases: 5. The CDR3 has 15 amino acids. Germline loops: CDR1 LNHDA, CDR2 SQIVND (reference sequence). The CDR3, as DNA: TGTGCCAGTAGCCCAGGGGGGCCTAGCAATCAGCCCCAGCATTTT. It codes for CASSPGGPSNQPQHF.

The chain couples TRBV19 to TRBJ1-2; D is unresolved. CDR3 length equals 15 residues. The V and J ends lost 3 bases and 5 bases respectively, with 16 bases between them. Germline V gene lookup returns CDR1 LNHDA and CDR2 SQIVND (reference sequence). The CDR3 nucleotides read TGTGCCAGTAGTATGAGCGAGGCACCCGTTTATGGCTACACCTTC. Translating it yields CASSMSEAPVYGYTF.

V usage is TRBV5-4 and J usage is TRBJ2-5; TRBD1 matches 7 bases. V trimming: 5 bases; J trimming: 3 bases; junction bases outside the gene matches: 7. Germline CDR1 reads SGHNT; CDR2 reads YYREEE (reference sequence). The CDR3 sequence is 14 residues long. CDR3 coding DNA: TGTGCCAGCAGAAGAACAGGGGCGGAAGAGACCCAGTACTTC. Its translation: CASRRTGAEETQYF.

The V and J genes are TRBV6-2 or TRBV6-3 and TRBJ2-5; 8 bases fit TRBD1. V gave up 6 bases and J gave up 0 bases; unmatched junction bases: 6. The germline V gene encodes CDR1 MNHEY and CDR2 SVGEGT. The CDR3 runs to 15 residues. CDR3 residues: CASSRADRDQETQYF. DNA for the CDR3: TGTGCCAGCAGCCGGGCGGACAGGGACCAAGAGACCCAGTACTTC.

The rearrangement uses TRBV27 and TRBJ2-7, with TRBD1 matching 8 bases. This CDR3 has 16 residues. The germline V gene has CDR1 MNHEY and CDR2 SMNVEV (reference sequence). The trim removed 6 bases at V and 7 bases at J, leaving 17 bases unmatched. CDR3 sequence reads: CASSTSPSGGLREQYF. The CDR3 coding sequence is TGTGCCAGCAGCACTAGCCCCTCAGGGGGCTTGAGGGAGCAGTACTTC.

The rearrangement links TRBV14 to TRBJ2-5; 9 bases are a match to TRBD1. The CDR3 runs to 15 residues. With V trimmed by 3 bases and J by 3 bases, 5 bases remained unmatched. Germline V lookup: CDR1 SGHDN, CDR2 FVKESK. In DNA, the CDR3 is TGTGCCAGCAGCCAGAGGACAGGGGTGAAAGAGACCCAGTACTTC. Translating gives CASSQRTGVKETQYF.

The chain combines TRBV5-1 with TRBJ1-6, with 11 bases lining up with TRBD1. V lost 10 bases to trimming and J lost 8 bases; unmatched junction nucleotides: 11. The germline CDR1 and CDR2 sequences are SGHRS and YFSETQ. The CDR3 is made up of 15 amino acids. The CDR3 loop reads CASAPGQGAHSPLHF. The CDR3 DNA is TGCGCCTCCGCCCCAGGACAGGGGGCACATTCACCCCTCCACTTT. The variable domain in full, with the rest retrieved from reference TRBV5-1 and TRBJ1-6, is KAGVTQTPRYLIKTRGQQVTLSCSPISGHRSVSWYQQTPGQGLQFLFEYFSETQRNKGNFPGRFSGRQFSNSRSEMNVSTLELGDSALYLCASAPGQGAHSPLHFGNGTRLTVT.

This clone came up once. The gene calls are TRBV18 and TRBJ1-2; 11 bases fit TRBD1. Trimming took 3 bases from V and 4 from J; bases not matched to a gene: 16. Germline loops: CDR1 KGHSH, CDR2 LQKENI. The CDR3 contains 19 residues. For the CDR3, the DNA is TGTGCCAGCTCACCGTTGGTTGGGGCGGACAGGGGGCTGATCTATGGCTACACCTTC. It encodes CASSPLVGADRGLIYGYTF.

This CDR3 reads CASSYSRGSLNTEAFF. As DNA, the CDR3 is TGTGCCAGCAGTTACTCTCGCGGATCCTTGAACACTGAAGCTTTCTTT. The rearrangement links TRBV6-6 to TRBJ1-1, with unresolved D. Looked up from germline, CDR1 is MNHNY and CDR2 is SVGAGI (reference sequence). This CDR3 contains 16 residues. Deletions cut 0 bases from V and 0 bases from J, with 11 bases between.

The chain joins TRBV7-8 to TRBJ2-7, with D perhaps TRBD1 (5 bases). Germline CDR1 and CDR2: SGHVS and FQNEAQ. The CDR3 runs 13 residues. The V gene lost 3 bases and the J gene lost 3 bases, with 9 bases spanning the gap. DNA for the CDR3: TGTGCCAGCAGCTTGGACACCCTCTACGAGCAGTACTTC. It encodes CASSLDTLYEQYF.

The sample holds one count of this clone. The chain joins TRBV9 to TRBJ2-2; D unclear. Deletions cut 4 bases from V and 1 base from J, with 8 bases between. This CDR3 is 14 amino acids long. Germline V gene sequence: CDR1 SGDLS, CDR2 YYNGEE. In DNA form, the CDR3 reads TGTGCCAGCAGCCCCAGGTTGAACACCGGGGAGCTGTTTTTT. It yields the protein CASSPRLNTGELFF.

The V call is TRBV24-1, the J call TRBJ2-2, with D possibly TRBD2 on 6 matching bases. CDR3 length equals 17 residues. Trimming took 3 bases from V and 7 from J, leaving 20 bases between them. Germline V CDR1 and CDR2: KGHDR, SFDVKD. Here the CDR3 reads CATSDGTGEFRHGELFF. CDR3 DNA: TGTGCCACCAGTGATGGTACGGGGGAGTTTAGGCACGGGGAGCTGTTTTTT.

There are a few counts of this clone. V is TRBV2 and J is TRBJ2-7; D is uncertain. V dropped 4 bases and J dropped 7 bases, with 8 bases sitting between them. CDR1 and CDR2 from the germline V gene are SNHLY and FYNNEI. The CDR3 spans 11 residues. The CDR3 is CASSVRDEQYF. The CDR3, as DNA: TGTGCCAGCAGTGTAAGAGATGAGCAGTACTTC.

The chain combines TRBV6-5 with TRBJ1-4, with TRBD1 matching 7 bases. CDR1 and CDR2 from the germline V gene are MNHEY and SVGAGI. The CDR3 is 14 amino acids. The V gene end was trimmed by 6 bases and the J gene end by 7 bases; junction bases not matched to a gene: 8. CDR3 protein: CASSREGAAEKLFF. The DNA of the CDR3 is TGTGCCAGCAGCCGCGAGGGGGCTGCTGAAAAACTGTTTTTT.

The chain recombines TRBV6-6 with TRBJ2-7, with 11 bases fitting TRBD2. Germline values: CDR1 MNHNY, CDR2 SVGAGI (reference sequence). The length of the CDR3 is 15 residues. J lost 4 bases, V lost 6 bases, and 8 bases had no gene match. The CDR3 reads CASRGASGGQYEQYF. The DNA of the CDR3 is TGTGCCAGCAGAGGGGCTAGCGGGGGGCAGTACGAGCAGTACTTC.